A single count supports the clone carrying this TCR beta chain. The record originates from a study of blood T cell repertoires in COVID-19. Study-level information: Some COVID-19 samples were acute and others convalescent; all came from the United States, Italy and Spain.

Method: immunoSEQ multiplex PCR; TCRdb's copy keeps in-frame clones and lacks some. The table lists roughly 230,000 clones, approximately 85% of them singletons, with about 0.65% in the top ten. The V and J ends lost 2 bases and 3 bases respectively, with 10 bases between them. The CDR3 is 14 residues long. CDR1 and CDR2 from the germline V gene are MNHEY and SVGAGI. Sequenced material: peripheral blood. The chain is built from TRBV6-5 and TRBJ2-5; the D gene is possibly TRBD1 (5 bases). The TCR was taken from a human donor in a cohort sampled during active COVID-19. CDR3 loop: CASSYENRKETQYF. In nucleotides, the CDR3 is TGTGCCAGCAGTTACGAAAACAGGAAAGAGACCCAGTACTTC.